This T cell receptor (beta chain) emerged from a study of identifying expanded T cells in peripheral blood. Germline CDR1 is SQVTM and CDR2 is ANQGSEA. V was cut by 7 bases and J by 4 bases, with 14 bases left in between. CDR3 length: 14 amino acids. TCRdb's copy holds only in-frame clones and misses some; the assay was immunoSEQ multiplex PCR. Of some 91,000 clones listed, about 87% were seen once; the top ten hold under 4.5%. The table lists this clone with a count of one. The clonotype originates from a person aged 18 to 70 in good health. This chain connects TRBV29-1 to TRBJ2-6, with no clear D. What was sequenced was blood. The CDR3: CSALPPGGANVLTF. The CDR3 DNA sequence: TGCAGCGCGCTCCCCCCCGGCGGGGCCAACGTCCTGACTTTC.